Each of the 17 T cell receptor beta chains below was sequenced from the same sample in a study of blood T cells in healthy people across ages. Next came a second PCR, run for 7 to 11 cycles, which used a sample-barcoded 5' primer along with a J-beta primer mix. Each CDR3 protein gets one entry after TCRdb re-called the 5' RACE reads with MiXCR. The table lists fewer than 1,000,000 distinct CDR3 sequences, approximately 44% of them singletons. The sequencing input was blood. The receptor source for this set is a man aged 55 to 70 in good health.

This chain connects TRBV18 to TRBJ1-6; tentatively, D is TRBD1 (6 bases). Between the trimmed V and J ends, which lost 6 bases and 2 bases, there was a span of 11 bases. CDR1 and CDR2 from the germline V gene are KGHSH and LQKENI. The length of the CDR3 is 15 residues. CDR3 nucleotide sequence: TGTGCCAGCTCTCGATCAGGGGCCTATAATTCACCCCTCCACTTT. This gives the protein CASSRSGAYNSPLHF.

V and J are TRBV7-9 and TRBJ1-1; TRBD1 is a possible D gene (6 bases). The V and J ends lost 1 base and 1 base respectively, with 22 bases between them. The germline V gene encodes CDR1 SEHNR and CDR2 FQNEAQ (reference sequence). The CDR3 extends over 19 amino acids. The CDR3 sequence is CASSLGLTRGLTGNTEAFF. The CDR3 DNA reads TGTGCCAGCAGCTTAGGTCTCACTAGGGGCTTGACAGGGAACACTGAAGCTTTCTTT.

CDR3 amino acids: CATSDGGRDTGELFF. The CDR3 region has the DNA TGTGCCACCAGTGATGGGGGCCGGGACACCGGGGAGCTGTTTTTT. The V and J genes are TRBV24-1 and TRBJ2-2, with D perhaps TRBD1 (6 bases). The CDR3 extends over 15 amino acids. Trimming took off 3 bases at V and 3 bases at J, with 10 bases between the two ends. The V gene's germline CDR1 is KGHDR and CDR2 SFDVKD.

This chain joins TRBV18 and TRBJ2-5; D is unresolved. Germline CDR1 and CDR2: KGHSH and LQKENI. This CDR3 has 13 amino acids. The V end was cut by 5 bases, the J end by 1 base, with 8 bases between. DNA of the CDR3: TGTGCCAGCTCATCGACTCTCCAAGAGACCCAGTACTTC. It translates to CASSSTLQETQYF.

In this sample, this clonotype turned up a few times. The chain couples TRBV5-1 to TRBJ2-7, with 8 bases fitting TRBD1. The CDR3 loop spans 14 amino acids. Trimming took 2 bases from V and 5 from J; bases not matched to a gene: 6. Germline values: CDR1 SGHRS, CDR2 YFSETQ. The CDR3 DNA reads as TGCGCCAGCAGCTTAGGACAGGGTTGGGACGAGCAGTACTTC. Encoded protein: CASSLGQGWDEQYF.

This CDR3 reads CAISEHNREPEWNSPLHF. CDR3 bases: TGTGCCATCAGTGAGCACAACAGGGAACCCGAGTGGAATTCACCCCTCCACTTT. This chain links TRBV10-3 with TRBJ1-6, with D possibly being TRBD1 (6 bases). The CDR3 runs to 18 residues. Germline lookup yields CDR1 ENHRY and CDR2 SYGVKD. Trimming took 2 bases from V and 7 from J, leaving 21 bases between them.

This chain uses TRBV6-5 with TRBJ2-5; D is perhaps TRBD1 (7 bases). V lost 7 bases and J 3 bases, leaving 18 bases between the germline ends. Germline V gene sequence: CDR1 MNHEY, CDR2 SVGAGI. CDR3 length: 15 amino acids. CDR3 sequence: CASKRRAGGKETQYF. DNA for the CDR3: TGTGCCAGCAAGAGGAGGGCAGGGGGAAAAGAGACCCAGTACTTC.

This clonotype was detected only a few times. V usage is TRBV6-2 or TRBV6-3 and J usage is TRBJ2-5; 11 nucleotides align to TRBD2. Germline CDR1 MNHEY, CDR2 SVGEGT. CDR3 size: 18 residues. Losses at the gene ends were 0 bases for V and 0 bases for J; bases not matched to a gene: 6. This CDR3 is CASSYSWLAGGDQETQYF. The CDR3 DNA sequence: TGTGCCAGCAGTTACTCGTGGCTAGCGGGGGGTGACCAAGAGACCCAGTACTTC.

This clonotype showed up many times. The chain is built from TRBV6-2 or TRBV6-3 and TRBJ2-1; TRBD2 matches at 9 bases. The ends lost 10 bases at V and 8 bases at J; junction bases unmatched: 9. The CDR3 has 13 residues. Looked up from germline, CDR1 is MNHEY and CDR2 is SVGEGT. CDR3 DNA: TGTGCCACCCGGGGTAGCGGGGGACATGAGCAGTTCTTC. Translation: CATRGSGGHEQFF.

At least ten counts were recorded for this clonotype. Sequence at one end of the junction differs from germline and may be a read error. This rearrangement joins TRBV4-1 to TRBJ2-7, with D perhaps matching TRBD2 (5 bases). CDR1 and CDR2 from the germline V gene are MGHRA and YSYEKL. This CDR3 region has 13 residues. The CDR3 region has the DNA TGTGCCAGCAGCTTACCCGGGACCTACGAGCAGTACTTC. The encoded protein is CASSLPGTYEQYF.

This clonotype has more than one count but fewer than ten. CDR3 sequence (DNA): TGTGCCAGCAGTGATGGCGGACATAGCTATGGCTACACCTTC. Its translation is CASSDGGHSYGYTF. V gene TRBV25-1 combines with J gene TRBJ1-2; TRBD1 is a possible D gene (5 bases). The length of the CDR3 is 14 residues. V lost 3 bases, J lost 4 bases, and 12 bases lay in between. Germline loops: CDR1 MGHDK, CDR2 SYGVNS.

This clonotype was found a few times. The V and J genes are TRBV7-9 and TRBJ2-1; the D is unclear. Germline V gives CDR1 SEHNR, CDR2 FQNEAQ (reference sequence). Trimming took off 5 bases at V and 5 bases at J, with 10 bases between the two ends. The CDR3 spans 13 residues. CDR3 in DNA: TGTGCCAGCAGCCAGGCGGTGAACAATGAGCAGTTCTTC. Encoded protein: CASSQAVNNEQFF. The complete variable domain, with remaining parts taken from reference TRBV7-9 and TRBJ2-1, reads DTGVSQNPRHKITKRGQNVTFRCDPISEHNRLYWYRQTLGQGPEFLTYFQNEAQLEKSRLLSDRFSAERPKGSFSTLEIQRTEQGDSAMYLCASSQAVNNEQFFGPGTRLTVL.

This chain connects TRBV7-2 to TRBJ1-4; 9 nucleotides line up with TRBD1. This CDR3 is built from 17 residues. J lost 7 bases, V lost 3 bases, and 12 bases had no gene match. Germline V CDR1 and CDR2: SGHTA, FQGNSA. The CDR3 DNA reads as TGTGCCAGCAGCTTCCGAGCGCTGGGGACAGGGCCTGAAAAACTGTTTTTT. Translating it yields CASSFRALGTGPEKLFF.

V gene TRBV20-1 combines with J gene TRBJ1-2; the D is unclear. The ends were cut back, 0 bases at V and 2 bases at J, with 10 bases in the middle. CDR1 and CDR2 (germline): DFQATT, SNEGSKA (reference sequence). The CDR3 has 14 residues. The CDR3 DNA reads TGCAGTGCTAGAGAGGGAGGAACCAACTATGGCTACACCTTC. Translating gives CSAREGGTNYGYTF.

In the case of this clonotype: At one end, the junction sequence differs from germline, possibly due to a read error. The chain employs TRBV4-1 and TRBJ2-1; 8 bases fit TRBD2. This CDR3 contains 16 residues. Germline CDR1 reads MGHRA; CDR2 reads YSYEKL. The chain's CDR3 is CSSSQDRGTSYNEQFF. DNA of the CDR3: TGCTCCAGCAGCCAAGATCGCGGGACTAGCTACAATGAGCAGTTCTTC.

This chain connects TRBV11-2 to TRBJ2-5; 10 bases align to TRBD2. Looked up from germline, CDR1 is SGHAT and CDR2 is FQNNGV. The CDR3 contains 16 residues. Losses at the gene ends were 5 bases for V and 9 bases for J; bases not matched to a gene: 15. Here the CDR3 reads CASSPRVAGGPQAQYF. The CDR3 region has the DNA TGTGCCAGCAGCCCCCGGGTAGCGGGGGGCCCACAGGCCCAGTACTTC.

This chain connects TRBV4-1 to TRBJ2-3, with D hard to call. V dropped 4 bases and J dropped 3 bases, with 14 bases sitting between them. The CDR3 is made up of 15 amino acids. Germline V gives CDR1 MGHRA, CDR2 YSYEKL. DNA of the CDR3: TGCGCCAGCAGCCTTCCCGCATCGGAGACAGATACGCAGTATTTT. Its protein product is CASSLPASETDTQYF.